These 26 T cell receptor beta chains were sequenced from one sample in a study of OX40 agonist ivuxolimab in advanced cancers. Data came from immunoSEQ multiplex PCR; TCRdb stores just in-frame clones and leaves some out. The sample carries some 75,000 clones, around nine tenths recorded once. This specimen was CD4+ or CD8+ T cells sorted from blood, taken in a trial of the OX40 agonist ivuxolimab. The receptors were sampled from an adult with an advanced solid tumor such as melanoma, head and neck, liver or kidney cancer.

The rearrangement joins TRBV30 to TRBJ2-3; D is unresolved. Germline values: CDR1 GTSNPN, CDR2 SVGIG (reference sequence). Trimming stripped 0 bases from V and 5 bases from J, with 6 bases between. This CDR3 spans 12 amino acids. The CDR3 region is CAWSVLQDTQYF. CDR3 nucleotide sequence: TGTGCCTGGAGTGTACTCCAAGATACGCAGTATTTT.

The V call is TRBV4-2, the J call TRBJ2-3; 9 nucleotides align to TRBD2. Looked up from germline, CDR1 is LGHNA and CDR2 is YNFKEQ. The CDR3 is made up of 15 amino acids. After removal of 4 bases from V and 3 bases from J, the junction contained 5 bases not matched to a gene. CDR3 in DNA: TGTGCCAGCAGCCCCGGGGCGGGGGGGACAGATACGCAGTATTTT. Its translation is CASSPGAGGTDTQYF.

The CDR3 nucleotides read TGTGCCAGCAGCTTGATGGGGGCTCAAGAGACCCAGTACTTC. Its translation is CASSLMGAQETQYF. V and J are TRBV5-4 and TRBJ2-5; D may be TRBD1 (6 bases). The CDR3 loop spans 14 amino acids. V gave up 1 base and J gave up 2 bases, with 9 bases separating them. In germline, CDR1 is SGHNT, CDR2 YYREEE (reference sequence). The full variable domain, in which reference TRBV5-4 and TRBJ2-5 provide the parts outside the CDR3, is ETGVTQSPTHLIKTRGQQVTLRCSSQSGHNTVSWYQQALGQGPQFIFQYYREEENGRGNFPPRFSGLQFPNYSSELNVNALELDDSALYLCASSLMGAQETQYFGPGTRLLVL.

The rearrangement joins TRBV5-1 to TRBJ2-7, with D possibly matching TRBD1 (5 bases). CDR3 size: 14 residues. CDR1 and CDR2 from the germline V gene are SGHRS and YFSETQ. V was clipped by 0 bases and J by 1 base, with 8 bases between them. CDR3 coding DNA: TGCGCCAGCAGCTTGGTGGGGCAGTCCTACGAGCAGTACTTC. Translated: CASSLVGQSYEQYF.

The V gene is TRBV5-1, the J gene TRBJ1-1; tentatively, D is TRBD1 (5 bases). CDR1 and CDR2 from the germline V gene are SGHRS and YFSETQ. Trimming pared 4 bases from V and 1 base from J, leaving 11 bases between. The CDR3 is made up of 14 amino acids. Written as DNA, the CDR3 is TGCGCCAGCAGCCCGGCGACAGCGAACACTGAAGCTTTCTTT. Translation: CASSPATANTEAFF. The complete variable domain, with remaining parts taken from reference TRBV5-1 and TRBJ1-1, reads KAGVTQTPRYLIKTRGQQVTLSCSPISGHRSVSWYQQTPGQGLQFLFEYFSETQRNKGNFPGRFSGRQFSNSRSEMNVSTLELGDSALYLCASSPATANTEAFFGQGTRLTVV.

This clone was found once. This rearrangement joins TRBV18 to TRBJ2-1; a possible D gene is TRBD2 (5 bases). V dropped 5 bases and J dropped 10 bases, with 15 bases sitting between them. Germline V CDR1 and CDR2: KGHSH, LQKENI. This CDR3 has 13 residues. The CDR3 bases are TGTGCCAGCTCATCAAACACCGGGGAGGAGCAGTTCTTC. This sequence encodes CASSSNTGEEQFF.

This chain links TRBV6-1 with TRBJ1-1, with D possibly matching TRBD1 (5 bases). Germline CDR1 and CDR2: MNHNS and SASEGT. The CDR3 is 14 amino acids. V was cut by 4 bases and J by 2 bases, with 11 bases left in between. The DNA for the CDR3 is TGTGCCAGCAGTGTCCGGGACGGTAACACTGAAGCTTTCTTT. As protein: CASSVRDGNTEAFF.

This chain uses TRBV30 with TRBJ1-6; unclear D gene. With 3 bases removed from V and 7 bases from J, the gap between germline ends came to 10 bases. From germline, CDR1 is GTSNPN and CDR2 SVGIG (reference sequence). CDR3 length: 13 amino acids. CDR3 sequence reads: CAWSIGGNSPLHF. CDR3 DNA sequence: TGTGCCTGGAGCATAGGAGGGAATTCACCCCTCCACTTT. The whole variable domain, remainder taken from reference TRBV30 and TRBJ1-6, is SQTIHQWPATLVQPVGSPLSLECTVEGTSNPNLYWYRQAAGRGLQLLFYSVGIGQISSEVPQNLSASRPQDRQFILSSKKLLLSDSGFYLCAWSIGGNSPLHFGNGTRLTVT.

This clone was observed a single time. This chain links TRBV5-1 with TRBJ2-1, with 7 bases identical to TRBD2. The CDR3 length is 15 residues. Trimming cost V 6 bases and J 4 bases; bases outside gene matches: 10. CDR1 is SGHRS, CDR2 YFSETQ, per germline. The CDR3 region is CASTRSVGGYNEQFF. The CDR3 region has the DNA TGCGCCAGCACTCGGTCAGTCGGGGGGTACAATGAGCAGTTCTTC.

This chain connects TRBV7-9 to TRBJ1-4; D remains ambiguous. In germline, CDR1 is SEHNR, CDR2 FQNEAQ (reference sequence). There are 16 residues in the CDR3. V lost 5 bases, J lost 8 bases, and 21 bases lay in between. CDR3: CASSHYFGGLGEKLFF. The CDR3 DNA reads TGTGCCAGCAGCCACTATTTCGGCGGGTTGGGCGAAAAACTGTTTTTT. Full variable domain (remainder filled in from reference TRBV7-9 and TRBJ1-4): DTGVSQNPRHKITKRGQNVTFRCDPISEHNRLYWYRQTLGQGPEFLTYFQNEAQLEKSRLLSDRFSAERPKGSFSTLEIQRTEQGDSAMYLCASSHYFGGLGEKLFFGSGTQLSVL.

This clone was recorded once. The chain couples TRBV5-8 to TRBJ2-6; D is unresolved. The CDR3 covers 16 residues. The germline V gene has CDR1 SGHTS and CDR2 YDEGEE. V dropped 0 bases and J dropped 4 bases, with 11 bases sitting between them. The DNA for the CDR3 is TGTGCCAGCAGCTTGGTATGGGTTGCGGGGGCCAACGTCCTGACTTTC. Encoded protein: CASSLVWVAGANVLTF.

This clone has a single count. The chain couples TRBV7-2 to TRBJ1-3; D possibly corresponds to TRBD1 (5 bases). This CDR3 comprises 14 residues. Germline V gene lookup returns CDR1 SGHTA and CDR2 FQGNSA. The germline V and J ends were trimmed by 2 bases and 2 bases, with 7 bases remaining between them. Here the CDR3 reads CASSLQGPGNTIYF. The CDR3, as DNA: TGTGCCAGCAGCTTACAGGGCCCTGGAAACACCATATATTTT.

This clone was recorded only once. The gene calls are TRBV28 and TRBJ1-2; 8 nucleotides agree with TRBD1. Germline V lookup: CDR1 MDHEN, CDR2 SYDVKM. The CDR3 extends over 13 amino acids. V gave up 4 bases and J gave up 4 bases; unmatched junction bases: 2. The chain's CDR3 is CASSSGQVYGYTF. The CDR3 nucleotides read TGTGCCAGCAGTTCGGGACAGGTCTATGGCTACACCTTC.

DNA for the CDR3: TGTGCCAGCAGTGAATCCCAGGCCCCGAGCACAGATACGCAGTATTTT. Encoded protein: CASSESQAPSTDTQYF. The rearrangement uses TRBV6-1 and TRBJ2-3; no clear D gene. Per germline, CDR1 MNHNS and CDR2 SASEGT. Trimming stripped 2 bases from V and 0 bases from J, with 12 bases between. This CDR3 contains 16 residues.

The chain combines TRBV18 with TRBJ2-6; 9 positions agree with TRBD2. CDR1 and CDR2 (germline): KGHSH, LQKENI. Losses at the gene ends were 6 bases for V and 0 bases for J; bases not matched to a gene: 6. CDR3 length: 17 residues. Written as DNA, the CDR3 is TGTGCCAGCTCTAGGACTAGCGTTCTCTCTGGGGCCAACGTCCTGACTTTC. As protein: CASSRTSVLSGANVLTF.

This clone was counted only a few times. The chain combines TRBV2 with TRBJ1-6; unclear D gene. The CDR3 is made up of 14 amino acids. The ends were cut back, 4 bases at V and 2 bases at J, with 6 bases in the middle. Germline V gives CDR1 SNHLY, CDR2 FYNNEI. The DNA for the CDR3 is TGTGCCAGCAGTGGGGGAGCCTATAATTCACCCCTCCACTTT. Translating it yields CASSGGAYNSPLHF.

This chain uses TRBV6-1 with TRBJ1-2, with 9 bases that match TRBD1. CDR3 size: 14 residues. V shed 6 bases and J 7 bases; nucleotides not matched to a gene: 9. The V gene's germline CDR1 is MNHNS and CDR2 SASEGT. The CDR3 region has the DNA TGTGCCAGCAGATTAGACAGGGGGAGGAGTGGCTACACCTTC. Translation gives CASRLDRGRSGYTF.

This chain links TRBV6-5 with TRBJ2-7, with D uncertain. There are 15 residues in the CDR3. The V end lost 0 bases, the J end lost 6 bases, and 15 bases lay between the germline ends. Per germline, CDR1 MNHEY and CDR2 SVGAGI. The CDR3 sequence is CASSYSFAPETEQYF. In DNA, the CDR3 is TGTGCCAGCAGTTACTCGTTCGCGCCGGAAACCGAGCAGTACTTC.

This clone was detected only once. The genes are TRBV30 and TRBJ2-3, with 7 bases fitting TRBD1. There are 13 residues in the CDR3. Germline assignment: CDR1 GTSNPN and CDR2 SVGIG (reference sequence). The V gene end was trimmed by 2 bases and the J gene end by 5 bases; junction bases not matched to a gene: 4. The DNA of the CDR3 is TGTGCCTGGAGTATCGACAGGGTAGATACGCAGTATTTT. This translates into CAWSIDRVDTQYF.

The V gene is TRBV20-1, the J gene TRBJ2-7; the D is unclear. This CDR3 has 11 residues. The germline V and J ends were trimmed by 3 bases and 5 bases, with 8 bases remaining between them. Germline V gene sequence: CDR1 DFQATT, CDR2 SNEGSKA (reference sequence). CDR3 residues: CSASDRNEQYF. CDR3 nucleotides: TGCAGTGCTAGTGATAGGAACGAGCAGTACTTC.

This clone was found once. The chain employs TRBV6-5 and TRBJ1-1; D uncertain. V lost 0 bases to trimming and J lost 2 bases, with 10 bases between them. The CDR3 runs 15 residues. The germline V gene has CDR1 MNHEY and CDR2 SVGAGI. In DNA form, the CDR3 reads TGTGCCAGCAGTTACTCGAGGCAGAGTAACACTGAAGCTTTCTTT. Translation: CASSYSRQSNTEAFF.

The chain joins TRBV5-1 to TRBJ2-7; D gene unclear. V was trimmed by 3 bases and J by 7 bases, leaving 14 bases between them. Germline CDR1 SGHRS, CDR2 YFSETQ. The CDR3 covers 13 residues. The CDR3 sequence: CASSSGYISEQYF. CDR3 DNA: TGCGCCAGCAGCTCTGGCTACATTTCGGAGCAGTACTTC.

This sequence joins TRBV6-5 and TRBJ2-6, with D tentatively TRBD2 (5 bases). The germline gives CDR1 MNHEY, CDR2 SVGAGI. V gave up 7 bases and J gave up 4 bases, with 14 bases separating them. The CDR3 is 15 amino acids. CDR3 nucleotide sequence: TGTGCCAGCAAAGGGTCGAGGGCCGGGGCCAACGTCCTGACTTTC. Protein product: CASKGSRAGANVLTF.

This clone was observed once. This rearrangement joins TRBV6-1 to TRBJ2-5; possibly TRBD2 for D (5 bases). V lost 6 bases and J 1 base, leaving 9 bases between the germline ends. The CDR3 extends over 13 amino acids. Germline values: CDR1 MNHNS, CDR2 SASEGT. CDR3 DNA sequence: TGTGCCAGCAGGCGAGGGCCCCAAGAGACCCAGTACTTC. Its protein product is CASRRGPQETQYF.

CDR3 sequence: CASSYSTGGNYEQYF. The CDR3 DNA reads TGTGCCAGCAGTTACTCGACAGGGGGCAACTACGAGCAGTACTTC. This sequence joins TRBV6-6 and TRBJ2-7; 10 bases map to TRBD1. V gave up 0 bases and J gave up 3 bases; unmatched junction bases: 2. The CDR3 has 15 amino acids. Per germline, CDR1 MNHNY and CDR2 SVGAGI (reference sequence).

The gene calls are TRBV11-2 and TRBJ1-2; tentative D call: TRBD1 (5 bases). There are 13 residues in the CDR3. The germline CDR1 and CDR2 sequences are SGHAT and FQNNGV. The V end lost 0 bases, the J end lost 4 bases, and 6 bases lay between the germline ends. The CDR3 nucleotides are TGTGCCAGCAGCTTAGAGGGGGGCTATGGCTACACCTTC. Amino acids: CASSLEGGYGYTF.